This TCR beta chain was captured by sequencing in a study of T-cell memory formation after mild COVID-19. This clonotype was detected a few times. Antigen specificity is unknown. Trimming took 2 bases from V and 6 from J; bases not matched to a gene: 9. CDR3 size: 17 residues. TCRdb analysed the 5' RACE reads with MiXCR anew, one entry per CDR3 protein. This table holds about 400,000 distinct CDR3 sequences, around a sixth found once. Study-level points and caveats: Some clones that responded were present in memory (sampled pre-infection), which suggests cross-reactive memory joined. The authors left the SARS-CoV-2 specificity of second-wave clones peaking on day 37 unconfirmed. Clones that contracted from day 15 to 85 were balanced CD4/CD8, while later expanders leaned CD4+. For contracting clones, CD4+ ones sat mainly in CM and EM, CD8+ in EMRA.

This TCR was recovered from a man in his late teens or twenties who had mild COVID-19 (a few samples of this study predate the infection). Cell type and time point are not known. Sequenced input: PBMCs or a T cell subset sorted from them (not recorded which). This chain links TRBV12-3 or TRBV12-4 with TRBJ2-2; 10 bases agree with TRBD2. In DNA, the CDR3 is TGTGCCAGCAGTTTACTGTCCGCCCTAGCGGGAGCCGGGGAGCTGTTTTTT. Protein: CASSLLSALAGAGELFF.